This is a list of T cell receptor beta chains from one sample in a study of blood T cell repertoires in COVID-19. Sequencing was performed with immunoSEQ multiplex PCR; in TCRdb, only in-frame clones are kept and a portion is missing. The sample records roughly 250,000 clones, about 85% being singletons. Sequencing was done on a sample of PBMCs or T cells enriched from blood (not recorded which). All receptors come from a woman in her 30s with acute COVID-19. Each CDR3 is given with its conserved first and last residue. A D gene is named only where the DNA matches it firmly. Only part of the rows carry a size: once, few, many, or a class if the clone is expanded.

d_gene: TRBD2; abundance: NA; j_gene: TRBJ2-3; v_gene: TRBV15; CDR3aa: CATSSPSTSALDTQYF; CDR3nt: TGTGCCACCAGCAGCCCTTCGACTAGCGCGCTTGATACGCAGTATTTT
d_gene: NA; abundance: NA; j_gene: TRBJ1-1; v_gene: TRBV7-9; CDR3aa: CASGPERNTEAFF; CDR3nt: TGTGCCAGCGGTCCGGAGCGTAACACTGAAGCTTTCTTT
d_gene: TRBD2; abundance: NA; j_gene: TRBJ2-1; v_gene: TRBV2; CDR3aa: CASSAGLAITNNEQFF; CDR3nt: TGTGCCAGCAGCGCGGGACTAGCTATAACCAACAATGAGCAGTTCTTC
d_gene: NA; abundance: NA; j_gene: TRBJ1-5; v_gene: TRBV5-5; CDR3aa: CASSLGRVSNQPQHF; CDR3nt: TGTGCCAGCAGCTTGGGGAGGGTAAGCAATCAGCCCCAGCATTTT
d_gene: TRBD1; abundance: NA; j_gene: TRBJ2-3; v_gene: TRBV7-9; CDR3aa: CASSSRTGLADTQYF; CDR3nt: TGTGCCAGCAGCTCTAGGACAGGGTTGGCAGATACGCAGTATTTT
d_gene: TRBD1; abundance: once; j_gene: TRBJ2-5; v_gene: TRBV7-9; CDR3aa: CASSRGQVQETQYF; CDR3nt: TGTGCCAGCAGCCGGGGACAGGTCCAAGAGACCCAGTACTTC
d_gene: TRBD1; abundance: NA; j_gene: TRBJ2-3; v_gene: TRBV25-1; CDR3aa: CASGGGTGPTDTQYF; CDR3nt: TGTGCCAGCGGGGGTGGGACAGGGCCTACAGATACGCAGTATTTT
d_gene: TRBD1; abundance: NA; j_gene: TRBJ1-3; v_gene: TRBV6-1; CDR3aa: CASSTAQGTGNTIYF; CDR3nt: TGTGCCAGCAGTACCGCACAGGGGACTGGAAACACCATATATTTT
d_gene: TRBD1; abundance: NA; j_gene: TRBJ1-2; v_gene: TRBV28; CDR3aa: CASSTGGVFGYTF; CDR3nt: TGTGCCAGCAGTACAGGGGGCGTTTTTGGCTACACCTTC
d_gene: NA; abundance: NA; j_gene: TRBJ1-3; v_gene: TRBV19; CDR3aa: CASRAGTSSGNTIYF; CDR3nt: TGTGCCAGTAGGGCCGGGACAAGCTCTGGAAACACCATATATTTT